Listed below are T cell receptor beta chains from one sample, sequenced in a study of cytomegalovirus exposure and HLA in healthy donors. Some clones are missing from TCRdb's copy, which holds only in-frame ones; the method was immunoSEQ multiplex PCR. The sample shows about 120,000 clones, over 75% of them seen only once. Sequencing was performed on PBMCs. These receptors all stem from a man younger than 35 in good health and CMV-seropositive. The CDR3 runs from the conserved cysteine through the conserved F or W. D genes are given only for firm matches. Not all rows give a size; the values are once, few, many and, for expanded clones, a class.

d_call: -
clone_size: -
v_call: TRBV6-1
j_call: TRBJ1-5
cdr3_nt: TGTGCCAGCAGTGAACTGCCCTGGACAGTCTATAGCAATCAGCCCCAGCATTTT
cdr3_aa: CASSELPWTVYSNQPQHF

d_call: TRBD1
clone_size: once
v_call: TRBV19
j_call: TRBJ1-5
cdr3_nt: TGTGCCAGTAGTAACCGGGACAGGGTCGGTCAGCCCCAGCATTTT
cdr3_aa: CASSNRDRVGQPQHF

d_call: TRBD1
clone_size: -
v_call: TRBV6-6
j_call: TRBJ1-3
cdr3_nt: TGTGCCAGCAGCGGCCAGGGGGCGAAAGGAAACACCATATATTTT
cdr3_aa: CASSGQGAKGNTIYF

d_call: -
clone_size: -
v_call: TRBV14
j_call: TRBJ2-1
cdr3_nt: TGTGCCAGCAGCCAAGCCGAATATCGGAATGAGCAGTTCTTC
cdr3_aa: CASSQAEYRNEQFF

d_call: TRBD1
clone_size: once
v_call: TRBV5-1
j_call: TRBJ1-2
cdr3_nt: TGCGCCAGCAGCTCACCTGGGACAGGGTATGGCTACACCTTC
cdr3_aa: CASSSPGTGYGYTF

d_call: -
clone_size: -
v_call: TRBV15
j_call: TRBJ2-7
cdr3_nt: TGTGCCACCAGCAGAGATCGGGACATCTACGAGCAGTACTTC
cdr3_aa: CATSRDRDIYEQYF

d_call: -
clone_size: -
v_call: TRBV10-3
j_call: TRBJ1-1
cdr3_nt: TGTGCCATCAGTGGGGAAGGACAGAGTTCTGAAGCTTTCTTT
cdr3_aa: CAISGEGQSSEAFF

d_call: TRBD1
clone_size: -
v_call: TRBV27
j_call: TRBJ1-1
cdr3_nt: TGTGCCAGCAGCTGGGGACAGGGAGGCACTGAAGCTTTCTTT
cdr3_aa: CASSWGQGGTEAFF

d_call: -
clone_size: -
v_call: TRBV6-5
j_call: TRBJ1-2
cdr3_nt: TGTGCCAGCAGTTACGTGGGACAAATCGATGGCTACACCTTC
cdr3_aa: CASSYVGQIDGYTF

d_call: -
clone_size: -
v_call: TRBV19
j_call: TRBJ1-6
cdr3_nt: TGTGCCAGTAGTATGGAGAGCGTTACTTATTCACCCCTCCACTTT
cdr3_aa: CASSMESVTYSPLHF

d_call: -
clone_size: few
v_call: TRBV18
j_call: TRBJ2-5
cdr3_nt: TGTGCCAGCTCACGGAGTCGACAAGAGACCCAGTACTTC
cdr3_aa: CASSRSRQETQYF

d_call: TRBD1
clone_size: -
v_call: TRBV9
j_call: TRBJ1-1
cdr3_nt: TGTGCCAGCGGGGGGGACAGGGGGCCCACTGAAGCTTTCTTT
cdr3_aa: CASGGDRGPTEAFF

d_call: -
clone_size: few
v_call: TRBV25-1
j_call: TRBJ2-4
cdr3_nt: TGTGCCAGCAGTGCAGGGGCCGCCGTAGCCAAAAACATTCAGTACTTC
cdr3_aa: CASSAGAAVAKNIQYF

d_call: -
clone_size: few
v_call: TRBV27
j_call: TRBJ2-7
cdr3_nt: TGTGCCAGCAGCCAACTGGGACGGGGGAACTACGAGCAGTACTTC
cdr3_aa: CASSQLGRGNYEQYF

d_call: -
clone_size: once
v_call: TRBV7-9
j_call: TRBJ2-3
cdr3_nt: TGTGCCAGCAGCCCCGTAACAGTTCAGGGTGGAAGTTCGCAGTATTTT
cdr3_aa: CASSPVTVQGGSSQYF

d_call: -
clone_size: -
v_call: TRBV11-2
j_call: TRBJ1-4
cdr3_nt: TGTGCCAGCAGCCCTAACAGAGCGGCTAATGAAAAACTGTTTTTT
cdr3_aa: CASSPNRAANEKLFF

d_call: -
clone_size: -
v_call: TRBV30
j_call: TRBJ2-1
cdr3_nt: TGTGCCTGGAGACTAAGGGGTTCCTACAATGAGCAGTTCTTC
cdr3_aa: CAWRLRGSYNEQFF

d_call: TRBD1
clone_size: few
v_call: TRBV6-5
j_call: TRBJ1-6
cdr3_nt: TGTGCCAGCAGTCACCCGACAGGGGGTTCACCCCTCCACTTT
cdr3_aa: CASSHPTGGSPLHF

d_call: TRBD2
clone_size: once
v_call: TRBV28
j_call: TRBJ2-1
cdr3_nt: TGTGCCAGCAGTTTACCAAGACTAGCTTACACCTACAATGAGCAGTTCTTC
cdr3_aa: CASSLPRLAYTYNEQFF

d_call: TRBD1
clone_size: -
v_call: TRBV7-8
j_call: TRBJ1-2
cdr3_nt: TGTGCCAGCAGCTTAGATAGGACAGGGGATGGCTACACCTTC
cdr3_aa: CASSLDRTGDGYTF

d_call: -
clone_size: -
v_call: TRBV27
j_call: TRBJ1-5
cdr3_nt: TGTGCCAGCAGTTTAATCGGGGGAAATCAGCCCCAGCATTTT
cdr3_aa: CASSLIGGNQPQHF

d_call: -
clone_size: -
v_call: TRBV28
j_call: TRBJ1-2
cdr3_nt: TGTGCCAGCAGTTTGAGGCTGAGCTATGGCTACACCTTC
cdr3_aa: CASSLRLSYGYTF

d_call: TRBD2
clone_size: -
v_call: TRBV11-2
j_call: TRBJ2-2
cdr3_nt: TGTGCCAGCAGCTTATCGGGGGGGAGAGTTACCGGGGAGCTGTTTTTT
cdr3_aa: CASSLSGGRVTGELFF

d_call: -
clone_size: few
v_call: TRBV4-1
j_call: TRBJ2-1
cdr3_nt: TGCGCCAGCAGCCAAGATAGGGGATACAATGAGCAGTTCTTC
cdr3_aa: CASSQDRGYNEQFF

d_call: TRBD1
clone_size: -
v_call: TRBV5-1
j_call: TRBJ1-6
cdr3_nt: TGCGCCAGCAGCGACCCGGGACAGGGTAATTCACCCCTCCACTTT
cdr3_aa: CASSDPGQGNSPLHF

d_call: TRBD1
clone_size: few
v_call: TRBV25-1
j_call: TRBJ2-7
cdr3_nt: TGTGCCAGCAGTCCGGCCGGGACAGGGGGGAAAACCTCCTACGAGCAGTACTTC
cdr3_aa: CASSPAGTGGKTSYEQYF

d_call: TRBD2
clone_size: few
v_call: TRBV19
j_call: TRBJ2-5
cdr3_nt: TGTGCCAGTAGTATAGGACTAGCGGGAGGGTTGGCAAGGGGAGAGACCCAGTACTTC
cdr3_aa: CASSIGLAGGLARGETQYF

d_call: TRBD1
clone_size: -
v_call: TRBV6-4
j_call: TRBJ2-3
cdr3_nt: TGTGCCAGCAGTAAGGGACAGGACACAGATACGCAGTATTTT
cdr3_aa: CASSKGQDTDTQYF

d_call: -
clone_size: -
v_call: TRBV25-1
j_call: TRBJ1-1
cdr3_nt: TGTGCCAGCAGTGAATTTGGGGGGACCATGAACACTGAAGCTTTCTTT
cdr3_aa: CASSEFGGTMNTEAFF

d_call: -
clone_size: -
v_call: TRBV9
j_call: TRBJ1-1
cdr3_nt: TGTGCCAGCAGTGACGACAGCATGAACACTGAAGCTTTCTTT
cdr3_aa: CASSDDSMNTEAFF

d_call: TRBD2
clone_size: few
v_call: TRBV4-1
j_call: TRBJ2-4
cdr3_nt: TGCGCCAGCAGCCAAGATACCGGGGGGGGCTTTAAAAACATTCAGTACTTC
cdr3_aa: CASSQDTGGGFKNIQYF

d_call: -
clone_size: -
v_call: TRBV28
j_call: TRBJ1-2
cdr3_nt: TGTGCCATCGCTGTGGGGGGGAGAAACTATGGCTACACCTTC
cdr3_aa: CAIAVGGRNYGYTF

d_call: TRBD2
clone_size: once
v_call: TRBV7-8
j_call: TRBJ2-7
cdr3_nt: TGTGCCAGCAGCCCCCAGGGTAGCGGGACGCGATACGAGCAGTACTTC
cdr3_aa: CASSPQGSGTRYEQYF